Listed below are T cell receptor beta chains from one sample, sequenced in a study of T-cell reconstitution after alpha-beta-depleted transplantation in children. In TCRdb, the PCR reads were re-called with MiXCR into one record per CDR3 protein. The data contain 450,000 to 550,000 distinct CDR3 sequences, roughly an eighth of them singletons. The material sequenced was PBMCs, mostly from graft donor cells, taken 180 days after TCRalphabeta/CD19-depleted stem cell transplant. The receptor set was obtained from a female patient aged 2-10 years who had a stem cell transplant for aplastic anemia, so the T cells may come from the graft donor. CDR3s include the opening cysteine and the closing phenylalanine or tryptophan. A D gene is named only where the DNA matches it firmly. Only some rows state a clone size, as once, few, many or a class for expanded clones.

v_gene,abundance,len,d_gene,j_gene,CDR3aa,CDR3nt
TRBV7-7,few,12,-,TRBJ2-1,CASSSGTDEQFF,TGTGCCAGCAGCTCAGGGACGGATGAGCAGTTCTTC
TRBV11-2,few,15,-,TRBJ2-3,CASVRGRGRTDTQYF,TGTGCCAGCGTCAGGGGTCGCGGGAGAACAGATACGCAGTATTTC
TRBV11-2,few,15,-,TRBJ2-1,CASRHLGSSYNEQFF,TGTGCCAGCCGCCATCTCGGATCGTCCTACAATGAGCAGTTCTTC
TRBV20-1,-,12,-,TRBJ1-5,CSAVAFRQPQHF,TGCAGTGCTGTAGCATTTCGTCAGCCCCAGCATTTT
TRBV6-2/TRBV6-3,many,16,TRBD2,TRBJ2-1,CASSYTSGNSYNEQFF,TGTGCCAGCAGTTACACTAGCGGGAACTCCTACAATGAGCAGTTCTTC
TRBV15,many,16,-,TRBJ2-3,CATSRFKQGGPDTQYF,TGTGCCACCAGCAGATTCAAACAGGGGGGGCCGGATACGCAGTATTTT
TRBV20-1,-,16,TRBD1,TRBJ1-2,CSARLLGQGGGYGYTF,TGCAGTGCTAGACTTCTTGGGCAGGGGGGCGGCTATGGCTACACCTTC
TRBV4-1,-,18,TRBD2,TRBJ2-3,CASSQGAGTAVGTDTQYF,TGCGCCAGCAGCCAAGGAGCGGGGACCGCCGTTGGGACAGATACGCAGTATTTT
TRBV7-6,few,14,-,TRBJ2-5,CASSFLTEKETQYF,TGTGCCAGCAGCTTCCTGACAGAAAAAGAGACCCAGTACTTC
TRBV5-1,few,16,TRBD2,TRBJ2-1,CASSLGGTSGNNEQFF,TGCGCCAGCAGCTTGGGGGGGACTAGCGGGAACAATGAGCAGTTCTTC
TRBV6-2/TRBV6-3,-,15,TRBD1,TRBJ1-1,CASSLLGQRNTEAFF,TGTGCCAGCAGTCTATTGGGACAGCGAAACACTGAAGCTTTCTTT
TRBV2,few,15,-,TRBJ2-1,CASSGAGLGVGEQFF,TGTGCCAGCAGTGGGGCCGGACTCGGGGTGGGAGAGCAGTTCTTC
TRBV5-1,many,14,-,TRBJ2-2,CASSPVANTGELFF,TGCGCCAGCAGCCCCGTCGCAAACACCGGGGAGCTGTTTTTT
TRBV6-5,few,17,TRBD2,TRBJ2-1,CASSYFQTSGSPYEQFF,TGTGCCAGCAGTTACTTCCAGACTAGCGGGAGTCCGTATGAGCAGTTCTTC
TRBV15,-,13,-,TRBJ1-4,CATSREFNEKLFF,TGTGCCACCAGCAGAGAATTTAATGAAAAACTGTTTTTT
TRBV5-1,few,14,-,TRBJ2-2,CASTTVTGTGELFF,TGCGCCAGCACCACCGTAACAGGGACCGGGGAGCTGTTTTTT
TRBV5-1,few,15,TRBD2,TRBJ2-1,CASSFLAAGYNEQFF,TGCGCCAGCAGCTTTCTAGCGGCTGGTTACAATGAGCAGTTCTTC
TRBV6-1,many,12,-,TRBJ2-3,CASLRHTDTQYF,TGTGCCAGCCTGAGGCACACAGATACGCAGTATTTT
TRBV11-2,few,17,TRBD2,TRBJ2-1,CASSLGGGTSGTTGEFF,TGTGCCAGCAGCTTAGGGGGGGGGACTAGCGGAACTACAGGGGAGTTCTTC
TRBV28,few,14,TRBD2,TRBJ2-7,CATTVGSGRAEQYF,TGTGCCACGACGGTGGGTAGCGGGAGGGCCGAGCAGTACTTC
TRBV28,few,15,TRBD2,TRBJ2-1,CASRGAGATYNEQFF,TGTGCCAGCAGAGGAGCGGGAGCCACCTACAATGAGCAGTTCTTC
TRBV18,-,16,-,TRBJ2-7,CASSPPNSGTGYEQYF,TGTGCCAGCTCACCACCAAATAGCGGGACAGGCTACGAGCAGTACTTC
TRBV28,few,15,-,TRBJ2-5,CASSLGRSTQETQYF,TGTGCCAGCAGTTTAGGTAGATCCACACAAGAGACCCAGTACTTC
TRBV19,-,15,TRBD2,TRBJ2-4,CASKGAGEAKNIQYF,TGTGCCAGTAAGGGTGCGGGGGAGGCCAAAAACATTCAGTACTTC
TRBV28,-,15,-,TRBJ2-5,CASTKKLGDQETQYF,TGTGCCAGCACCAAAAAGTTGGGGGATCAAGAGACCCAGTACTTC
TRBV7-9,few,15,TRBD1,TRBJ1-5,CASSSLGQGGQPQHF,TGTGCCAGCAGCTCTCTTGGACAGGGTGGTCAGCCCCAGCATTTT
TRBV9,few,16,TRBD2,TRBJ2-7,CASSPGTSGSSREQYF,TGTGCCAGCAGCCCCGGGACTAGCGGGAGTTCTAGAGAGCAGTACTTC
TRBV19,-,19,-,TRBJ2-2,CASSIPAVPRLGGTGELFF,TGTGCCAGTAGTATCCCCGCAGTACCCCGGCTGGGAGGCACCGGGGAGCTGTTTTTT
TRBV2,few,17,TRBD2,TRBJ2-1,CASSGLVGVLWYNEQFF,TGTGCCAGCAGCGGACTAGTGGGAGTACTTTGGTACAATGAGCAGTTCTTC
TRBV29-1,few,15,-,TRBJ2-1,CSGRSKGRYYNEQFF,TGCAGCGGGAGGTCGAAGGGACGGTATTACAATGAGCAGTTCTTC
TRBV3-1,few,15,-,TRBJ1-1,CASSQRITSNTEAFF,TGTGCCAGCAGCCAACGCATCACCTCGAACACTGAAGCTTTCTTT
TRBV5-5,-,16,-,TRBJ2-3,CASSLFRGFTTDTQYF,TGTGCCAGCAGCTTGTTCCGGGGCTTCACCACAGATACGCAGTATTTT
TRBV6-1,-,15,-,TRBJ2-7,CASTARGYGLSEQYF,TGTGCCAGCACGGCTCGGGGTTACGGGTTATCCGAGCAGTACTTC
TRBV27,-,15,-,TRBJ2-6,CASTKRVAGANVLTF,TGTGCCAGCACCAAGAGGGTGGCGGGGGCCAACGTCCTGACTTTC
TRBV24-1,few,13,-,TRBJ1-5,CATSSDLSGPQHF,TGTGCCACCAGTTCGGACCTCTCGGGGCCCCAGCATTTT
TRBV29-1,many,15,TRBD2,TRBJ2-1,CSVSPGLAGYNEQFF,TGCAGCGTCTCCCCGGGACTAGCGGGCTACAATGAGCAGTTCTTC
TRBV11-3,few,14,-,TRBJ2-3,CASSPTVRTDTQYF,TGTGCCAGCAGCCCTACAGTACGCACAGATACGCAGTATTTT
TRBV28,-,16,TRBD2,TRBJ2-3,CASSLGSSGSKHTQYF,TGTGCCAGCAGTCTTGGATCTAGCGGGAGTAAACATACGCAGTATTTT
TRBV20-1,many,14,-,TRBJ1-1,CSAREGRQNTEAFF,TGCAGTGCTAGAGAAGGACGGCAGAACACTGAAGCTTTCTTT
TRBV11-3,few,17,TRBD2,TRBJ2-2,CASSLGLAGSGTGELFF,TGTGCCAGCAGCTTAGGACTAGCGGGCTCGGGCACCGGGGAGCTGTTTTTT
TRBV4-2,few,17,-,TRBJ1-2,CASSQDYPAGRKNGYTF,TGTGCCAGCAGCCAAGATTACCCCGCAGGGAGGAAGAATGGCTACACCTTC
TRBV27,-,17,-,TRBJ2-1,CASRLVNPGPIPNEQFF,TGTGCCAGCAGACTCGTTAATCCGGGACCTATCCCCAATGAGCAGTTCTTC
TRBV18,few,17,-,TRBJ1-5,CASSRSGGREVRQPQHF,TGTGCCAGCTCTCGATCGGGCGGCAGGGAGGTACGGCAGCCCCAGCATTTT
TRBV28,-,12,-,TRBJ2-7,CASRSSYYEQYF,TGTGCCAGCAGGTCCTCTTACTACGAGCAGTACTTC
TRBV28,few,14,TRBD1,TRBJ1-2,CASSSIGAGGGYTF,TGTGCCAGCAGTTCAATCGGGGCAGGGGGTGGCTACACCTTC
TRBV18,-,14,-,TRBJ2-7,CASSLQADQYEQYF,TGTGCCAGCTCACTCCAGGCGGACCAATACGAGCAGTACTTC
TRBV20-1,-,14,-,TRBJ2-1,CSAGRESSYNEQFF,TGCAGTGCTGGTAGGGAGAGCTCCTACAATGAGCAGTTCTTC
TRBV12-3/TRBV12-4,-,21,TRBD2,TRBJ2-1,CASSFSPPRSPGTSGNNEQFF,TGTGCCAGCAGTTTCAGCCCTCCCAGGTCCCCCGGGACTAGCGGCAACAATGAGCAGTTCTTC
TRBV20-1,few,15,-,TRBJ2-6,CSARLGGSGANVLTF,TGCAGTGCCCGACTTGGGGGCTCTGGGGCCAACGTCCTGACTTTC
TRBV30,-,14,-,TRBJ2-6,CAWSSGSGANVLTF,TGTGCCTGGAGTAGTGGGTCTGGGGCCAACGTCCTGACTTTC
TRBV15,few,14,-,TRBJ2-7,CATSRGSGPGEQYF,TGTGCCACCAGCAGAGGGTCAGGGCCGGGGGAGCAGTACTTC
TRBV7-8,-,14,TRBD2,TRBJ2-5,CASSFSGDQETQYF,TGTGCCAGCAGCTTTAGCGGGGACCAAGAGACCCAGTACTTC
TRBV11-2,-,17,TRBD1,TRBJ2-7,CASSLDLADREWDEQYF,TGTGCCAGCAGCTTAGACCTCGCCGACAGGGAATGGGACGAGCAGTACTTC
TRBV7-2,-,17,TRBD1,TRBJ1-6,CASSRRNYRGRDSPLHF,TGTGCCAGCAGCCGAAGAAATTACAGGGGAAGAGATTCACCCCTCCACTTT
TRBV7-2,-,15,-,TRBJ2-1,CASSLQGGFYNEQFF,TGTGCCAGCAGCTTACAGGGGGGGTTCTACAATGAGCAGTTCTTC